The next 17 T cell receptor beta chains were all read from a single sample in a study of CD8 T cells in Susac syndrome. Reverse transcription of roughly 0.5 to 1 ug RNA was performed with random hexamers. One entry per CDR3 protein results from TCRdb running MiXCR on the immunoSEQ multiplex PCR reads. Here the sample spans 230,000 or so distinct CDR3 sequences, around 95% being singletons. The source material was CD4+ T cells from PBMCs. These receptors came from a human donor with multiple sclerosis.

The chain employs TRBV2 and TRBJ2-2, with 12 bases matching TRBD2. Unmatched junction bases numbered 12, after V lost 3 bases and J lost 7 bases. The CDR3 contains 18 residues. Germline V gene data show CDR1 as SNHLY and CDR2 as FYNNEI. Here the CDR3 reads CASSDTGTTGLAGGELFF. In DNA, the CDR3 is TGTGCCAGCAGTGATACCGGGACAACGGGACTAGCGGGCGGGGAGCTGTTTTTT.

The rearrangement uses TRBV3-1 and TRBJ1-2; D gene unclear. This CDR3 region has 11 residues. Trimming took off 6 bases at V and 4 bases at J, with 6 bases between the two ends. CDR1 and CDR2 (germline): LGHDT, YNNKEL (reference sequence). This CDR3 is CASRGFYGYTF. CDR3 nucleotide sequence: TGTGCCAGCAGGGGATTCTATGGCTACACCTTC.

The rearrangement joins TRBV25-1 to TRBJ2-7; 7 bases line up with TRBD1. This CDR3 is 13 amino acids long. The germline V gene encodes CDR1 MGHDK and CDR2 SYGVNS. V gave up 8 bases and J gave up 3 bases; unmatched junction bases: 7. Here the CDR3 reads CASGRQGSYEQYF. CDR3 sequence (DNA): TGTGCCAGCGGTCGACAGGGCAGCTACGAGCAGTACTTC.

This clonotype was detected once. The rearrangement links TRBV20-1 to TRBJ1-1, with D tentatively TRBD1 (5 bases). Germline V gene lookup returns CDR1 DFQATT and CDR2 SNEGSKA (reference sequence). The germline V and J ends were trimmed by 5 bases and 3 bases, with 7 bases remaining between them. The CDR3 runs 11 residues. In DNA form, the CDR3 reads TGCAGTGCTCCGGGGGACACTGAAGCTTTCTTT. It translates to CSAPGDTEAFF.

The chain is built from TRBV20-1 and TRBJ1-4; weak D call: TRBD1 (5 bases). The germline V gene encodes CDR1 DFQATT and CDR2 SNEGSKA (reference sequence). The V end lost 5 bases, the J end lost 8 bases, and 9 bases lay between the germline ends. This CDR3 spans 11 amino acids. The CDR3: CSAPKGEKLFF. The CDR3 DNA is TGCAGTGCTCCAAAGGGGGAAAAACTGTTTTTT.

CDR3 DNA: TGTGCCAGCAGTGGGGGGAGCTATGGCTACACCTTC. Its protein is CASSGGSYGYTF. V is TRBV6-5 and J is TRBJ1-2, with D tentatively TRBD1 (5 bases). CDR3 size: 12 residues. The V gene lost 5 bases and the J gene lost 4 bases, with 8 bases spanning the gap. Germline CDR1 is MNHEY and CDR2 is SVGAGI.

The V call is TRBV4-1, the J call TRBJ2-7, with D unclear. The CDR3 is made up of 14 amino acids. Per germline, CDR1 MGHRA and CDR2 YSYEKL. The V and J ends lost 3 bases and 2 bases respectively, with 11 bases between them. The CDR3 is CASSQGDMTYEQYF. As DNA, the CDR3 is TGCGCCAGCAGCCAGGGTGATATGACCTACGAGCAGTACTTC.

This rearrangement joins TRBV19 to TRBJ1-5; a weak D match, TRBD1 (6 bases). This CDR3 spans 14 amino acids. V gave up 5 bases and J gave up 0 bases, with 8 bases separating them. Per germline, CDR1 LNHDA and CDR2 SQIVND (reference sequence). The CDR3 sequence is CASSQDSSNQPQHF. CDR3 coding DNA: TGTGCCAGTAGTCAGGACAGTAGCAATCAGCCCCAGCATTTT.

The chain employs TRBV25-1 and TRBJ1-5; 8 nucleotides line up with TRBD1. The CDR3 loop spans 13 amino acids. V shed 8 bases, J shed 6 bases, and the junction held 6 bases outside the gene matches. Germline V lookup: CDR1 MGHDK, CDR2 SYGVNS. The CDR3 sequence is CASRGQGTQPQHF. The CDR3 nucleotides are TGTGCCAGCCGCGGACAGGGTACTCAGCCCCAGCATTTT. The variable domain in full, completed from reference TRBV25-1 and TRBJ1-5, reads EADIYQTPRYLVIGTGKKITLECSQTMGHDKMYWYQQDPGMELHLIHYSYGVNSTEKGDLSSESTVSRIRTEHFPLTLESARPSHTSQYLCASRGQGTQPQHFGDGTRLSIL.

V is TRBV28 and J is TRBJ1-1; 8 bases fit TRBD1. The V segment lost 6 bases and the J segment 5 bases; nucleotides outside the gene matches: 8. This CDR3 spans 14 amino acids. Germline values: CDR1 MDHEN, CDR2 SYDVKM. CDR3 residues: CASRPTQGGTEAFF. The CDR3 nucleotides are TGTGCCAGCAGACCTACACAGGGGGGGACTGAAGCTTTCTTT.

The CDR3 is CATSSPGLGYNEQFF. The DNA of the CDR3 is TGTGCCACCAGCAGTCCGGGACTAGGTTACAATGAGCAGTTCTTC. The rearrangement links TRBV15 to TRBJ2-1; TRBD2 matches 8 bases. J lost 4 bases, V lost 3 bases, and 5 bases had no gene match. This CDR3 contains 15 residues. CDR1 and CDR2 (germline): LNHNV, YYDKDF (reference sequence).

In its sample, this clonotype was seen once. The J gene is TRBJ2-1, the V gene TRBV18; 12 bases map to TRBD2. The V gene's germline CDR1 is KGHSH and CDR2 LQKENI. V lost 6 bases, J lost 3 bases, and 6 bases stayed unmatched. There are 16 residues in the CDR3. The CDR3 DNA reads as TGTGCCAGCTCGTCCCTAGCGGGAGGGCTCTACAATGAGCAGTTCTTC. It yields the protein CASSSLAGGLYNEQFF.

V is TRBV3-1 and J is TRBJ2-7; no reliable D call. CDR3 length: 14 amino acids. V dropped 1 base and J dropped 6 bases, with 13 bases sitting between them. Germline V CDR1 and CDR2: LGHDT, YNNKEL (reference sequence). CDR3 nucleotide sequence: TGTGCCAGCAGCCAAGTCTCCGGAACGGCCGAGCAGTACTTC. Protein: CASSQVSGTAEQYF.

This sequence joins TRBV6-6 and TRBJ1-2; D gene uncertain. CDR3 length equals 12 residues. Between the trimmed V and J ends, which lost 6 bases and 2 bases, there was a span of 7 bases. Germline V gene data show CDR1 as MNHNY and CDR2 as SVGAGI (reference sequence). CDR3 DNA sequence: TGTGCCAGCAGGAGCGGAAACTATGGCTACACCTTC. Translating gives CASRSGNYGYTF.

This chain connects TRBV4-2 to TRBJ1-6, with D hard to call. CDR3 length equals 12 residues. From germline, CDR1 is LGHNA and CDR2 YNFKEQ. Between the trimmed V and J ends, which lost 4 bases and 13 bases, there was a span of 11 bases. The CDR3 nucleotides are TGTGCCAGCAGCCCCACGGGCAGTCCCCTCCACTTT. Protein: CASSPTGSPLHF.

This CDR3 is CSAIRDSKNIQYF. The DNA for the CDR3 is TGCAGTGCTATCCGGGACAGCAAAAACATTCAGTACTTC. The chain couples TRBV20-1 to TRBJ2-4; TRBD1 agrees at 7 bases. The junction had 3 bases not matched to a gene; V was cut back by 4 bases and J by 3 bases. Germline lookup yields CDR1 DFQATT and CDR2 SNEGSKA (reference sequence). There are 13 residues in the CDR3.

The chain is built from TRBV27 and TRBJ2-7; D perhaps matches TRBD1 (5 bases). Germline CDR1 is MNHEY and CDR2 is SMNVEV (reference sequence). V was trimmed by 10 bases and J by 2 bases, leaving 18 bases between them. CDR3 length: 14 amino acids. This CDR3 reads CATKNIGQTYEQYF. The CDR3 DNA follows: TGTGCCACCAAGAATATCGGACAAACCTACGAGCAGTACTTC.